These 18 T cell receptor beta chains originate from one sample sequenced in a study of pediatric ulcerative colitis. Sequenced by immunoSEQ multiplex PCR; TCRdb stores in-frame clones only, minus some. The table records 30,000 to 40,000 clones, approximately 78% of them present only once. What was sequenced was blood. The receptors derive from a boy aged 5-17 years with severe ulcerative colitis.

The rearrangement links TRBV19 to TRBJ1-1, with D tentatively TRBD1 (5 bases). Trimming stripped 7 bases from V and 0 bases from J, with 15 bases between. The germline V gene has CDR1 LNHDA and CDR2 SQIVND (reference sequence). CDR3 length: 15 residues. CDR3 sequence: CASNRGRTMNTEAFF. The DNA for the CDR3 is TGTGCCAGTAATAGGGGACGGACCATGAACACTGAAGCTTTCTTT.

The genes are TRBV2 and TRBJ1-5; 7 nucleotides match TRBD1. V lost 5 bases to trimming and J lost 0 bases; unmatched junction nucleotides: 4. The CDR3 loop spans 15 amino acids. CDR1 and CDR2 (germline): SNHLY, FYNNEI. The CDR3 region has the DNA TGTGCCAGCAGTTCAGGGGGGTATAGCAATCAGCCCCAGCATTTT. The encoded protein is CASSSGGYSNQPQHF.

In its sample, this clone was seen once. The V gene is TRBV19, the J gene TRBJ1-3; 8 nucleotides agree with TRBD1. Germline CDR1 and CDR2: LNHDA and SQIVND (reference sequence). V shed 5 bases, J shed 4 bases, and the junction held 4 bases outside the gene matches. This CDR3 is built from 14 residues. CDR3 in amino acids: CASSHRTGGNTIYF. CDR3 bases: TGTGCCAGTAGTCATCGGACAGGGGGAAACACCATATATTTT.

This clone was observed a single time. The chain employs TRBV7-8 and TRBJ2-2; D remains ambiguous. Germline CDR1 and CDR2: SGHVS and FQNEAQ. This CDR3 region has 12 residues. The V and J ends lost 2 bases and 8 bases respectively, with 6 bases between them. CDR3 residues: CASSLSRGELFF. DNA for the CDR3: TGTGCCAGCAGCTTAAGCAGGGGGGAGCTGTTTTTT.

V gene TRBV5-4 combines with J gene TRBJ2-5; D ambiguous. The CDR3 has 12 amino acids. V was cut by 5 bases and J by 0 bases, with 5 bases left in between. CDR1 and CDR2 from the germline V gene are SGHNT and YYREEE (reference sequence). The DNA of the CDR3 is TGTGCCAGCAGTGTTAACCAAGAGACCCAGTACTTC. Translated: CASSVNQETQYF.

The chain couples TRBV27 to TRBJ2-7; 11 nucleotides line up with TRBD2. The CDR3 consists of 16 residues. Germline lookup yields CDR1 MNHEY and CDR2 SMNVEV (reference sequence). The trim removed 4 bases at V and 2 bases at J, leaving 7 bases unmatched. The CDR3 coding sequence is TGTGCCAGCAGTTCTTCCACGACTAGCGGGACCTACGAGCAGTACTTC. Residues: CASSSSTTSGTYEQYF.

This clone appeared a few times. The chain links TRBV7-2 to TRBJ1-3, with a weak D call TRBD1 (5 bases). The CDR3 sequence is 15 residues long. V was pared by 4 bases and J by 4 bases, with 14 bases between. CDR1 and CDR2 from the germline V gene are SGHTA and FQGNSA. The DNA for the CDR3 is TGTGCCAGCAGCTCGGGGGGAGTGGAAGGAAACACCATATATTTT. This codes for CASSSGGVEGNTIYF.

V and J are TRBV5-4 and TRBJ1-6; no definite D call. CDR3 length: 14 amino acids. With 0 bases removed from V and 8 bases from J, the gap between germline ends came to 9 bases. From germline, CDR1 is SGHNT and CDR2 YYREEE (reference sequence). The CDR3 bases are TGTGCCAGCAGCTTGGATGGTCAAGATTCACCCCTCCACTTT. The encoded protein is CASSLDGQDSPLHF.

This chain uses TRBV7-2 with TRBJ2-1; 8 bases are a match to TRBD2. With 10 bases clipped from V and 11 bases from J, the junction kept 22 bases outside the gene matches. Per germline, CDR1 SGHTA and CDR2 FQGNSA. CDR3 size: 16 residues. Here the CDR3 DNA reads TGTGCCACCACCTCAGGCGGGGGGCAAAGGGCCCTGAAGCAGTTCTTC. Protein: CATTSGGGQRALKQFF.

The chain combines TRBV6-5 with TRBJ1-5; the match to TRBD1 covers 7 bases. V lost 4 bases to trimming and J lost 2 bases; unmatched junction nucleotides: 8. Germline V gives CDR1 MNHEY, CDR2 SVGAGI. The CDR3 runs to 16 residues. The CDR3 spells CASSSQGQRGNQPQHF. The CDR3 DNA sequence: TGTGCCAGCAGTTCACAGGGACAGCGAGGCAATCAGCCCCAGCATTTT.

The J gene is TRBJ2-1, the V gene TRBV7-9; D remains unclear. V was cut by 5 bases and J by 2 bases, with 1 base left in between. The CDR3 is 11 amino acids. Germline V gene sequence: CDR1 SEHNR, CDR2 FQNEAQ (reference sequence). CDR3 sequence (DNA): TGTGCCAGCAGCCCCTACAATGAGCAGTTCTTC. As protein: CASSPYNEQFF.

This clone was detected only a few times. The chain is built from TRBV6-4 and TRBJ2-7, with unresolved D. The V and J ends lost 3 bases and 3 bases respectively, with 3 bases between them. CDR1 and CDR2 (germline): MRHNA, SNTAGT. This CDR3 region has 11 residues. This CDR3 reads CASSEGYEQYF. The DNA of the CDR3 is TGTGCCAGCAGTGAGGGCTACGAGCAGTACTTC.

This chain links TRBV6-1 with TRBJ2-2, with D maybe TRBD1 (5 bases). Trimming removed 4 bases at V and 5 bases at J, with 8 bases between. CDR1 MNHNS and CDR2 SASEGT come from the germline V gene. CDR3 size: 13 residues. The CDR3 spells CASSGTRTGELFF. The CDR3, as DNA: TGTGCCAGCAGTGGGACAAGGACCGGGGAGCTGTTTTTT.

The V gene is TRBV19, the J gene TRBJ2-7; D possibly corresponds to TRBD1 (6 bases). Trimming took off 5 bases at V and 0 bases at J, with 11 bases between the two ends. The CDR3 spans 14 residues. Per the germline V gene, CDR1 is LNHDA and CDR2 is SQIVND (reference sequence). The CDR3 DNA reads TGTGCCAGTAGTTTGGGGGCATCCTCCTACGAGCAGTACTTC. This translates into CASSLGASSYEQYF. Full variable domain (rest looked up from reference TRBV19 and TRBJ2-7): DGGITQSPKYLFRKEGQNVTLSCEQNLNHDAMYWYRQDPGQGLRLIYYSQIVNDFQKGDIAEGYSVSREKKESFPLTVTSAQKNPTAFYLCASSLGASSYEQYFGPGTRLTVT.

The chain combines TRBV18 with TRBJ2-1, with a possible D match to TRBD1 (5 bases). Deletions cut 4 bases from V and 0 bases from J, with 13 bases between. There are 16 residues in the CDR3. Per the germline V gene, CDR1 is KGHSH and CDR2 is LQKENI. DNA for the CDR3: TGTGCCAGCTCACTCTCTAGGGGAATCTCCTACAATGAGCAGTTCTTC. Its protein is CASSLSRGISYNEQFF.

Concerning this clone: The sample carries other DNA sequences with the same CDR3. The chain uses TRBV18 and TRBJ1-5; no reliable D call. Trimming shortened V by 3 bases and J by 2 bases, and 2 bases separated the two germline ends. The CDR3 loop spans 12 amino acids. Germline CDR1 and CDR2: KGHSH and LQKENI. The CDR3 spells CASSPGNQPQHF. CDR3 DNA: TGTGCCAGCTCACCGGGCAATCAGCCCCAGCATTTT.

This chain joins TRBV30 and TRBJ1-4, with 7 bases that match TRBD1. Germline V lookup: CDR1 GTSNPN, CDR2 SVGIG (reference sequence). This CDR3 comprises 18 residues. The V and J ends lost 8 bases and 2 bases, in that order; junction bases with no gene match: 20. This CDR3 reads CAVGYDQGGIETNEKLFF. The CDR3 bases are TGTGCCGTGGGGTATGACCAGGGGGGCATAGAGACTAATGAAAAACTGTTTTTT.

V gene TRBV19 combines with J gene TRBJ2-3; TRBD2 matches 9 bases. CDR3 size: 18 residues. The junction had 14 bases not matched to a gene; V was cut back by 7 bases and J by 0 bases. Germline V CDR1 and CDR2: LNHDA, SQIVND (reference sequence). This CDR3 reads CASTPGTQRGASTDTQYF. The CDR3 coding sequence is TGTGCCAGTACTCCCGGCACCCAGCGGGGGGCAAGCACAGATACGCAGTATTTT.